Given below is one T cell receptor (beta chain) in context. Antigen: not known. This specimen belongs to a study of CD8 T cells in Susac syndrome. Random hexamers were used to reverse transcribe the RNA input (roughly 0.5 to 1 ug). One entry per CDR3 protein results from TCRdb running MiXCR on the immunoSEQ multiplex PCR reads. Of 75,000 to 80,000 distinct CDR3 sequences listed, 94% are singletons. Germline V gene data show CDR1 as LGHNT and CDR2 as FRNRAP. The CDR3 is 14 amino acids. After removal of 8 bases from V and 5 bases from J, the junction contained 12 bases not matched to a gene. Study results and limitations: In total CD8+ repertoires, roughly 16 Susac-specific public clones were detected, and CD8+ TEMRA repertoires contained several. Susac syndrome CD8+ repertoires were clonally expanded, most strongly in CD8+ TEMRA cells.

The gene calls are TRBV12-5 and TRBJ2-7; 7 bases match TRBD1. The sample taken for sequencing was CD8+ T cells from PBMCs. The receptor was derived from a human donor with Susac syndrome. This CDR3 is CASSRDSLRDEQYF. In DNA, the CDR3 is TGTGCTAGTTCTCGGGACAGCCTACGCGACGAGCAGTACTTC. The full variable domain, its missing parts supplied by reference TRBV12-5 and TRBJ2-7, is DARVTQTPRHKVTEMGQEVTMRCQPILGHNTVFWYRQTMMQGLELLAYFRNRAPLDDSGMPKDRFSAEMPDATLATLKIQPSEPRDSAVYFCASSRDSLRDEQYFGPGTRLTVT.